Shown below are 15 T cell receptor beta chains from a single sample sequenced in a study of T cell responses to AZD1222 COVID-19 vaccine. TCRdb's table, derived via immunoSEQ multiplex PCR, lists solely in-frame clones and lacks some. The table lists 75,000 to 90,000 clones, roughly 90% of them singletons. The source material was peripheral blood, sampled on day 0 of AZD1222 vaccination. These receptor sequences come from an adult in good health.

Here the CDR3 reads CASSVWDRGEGTEAFF. Here the CDR3 DNA reads TGTGCCAGCAGCGTCTGGGACAGGGGTGAGGGCACTGAAGCTTTCTTT. This chain joins TRBV9 and TRBJ1-1; 10 bases are a match to TRBD1. J lost 4 bases, V lost 2 bases, and 8 bases had no gene match. Per germline, CDR1 SGDLS and CDR2 YYNGEE. The CDR3 is made up of 16 amino acids.

The rearrangement joins TRBV5-4 to TRBJ1-1; D is ambiguous. The V and J ends lost 4 bases and 13 bases respectively, with 20 bases between them. CDR3 length equals 13 residues. Germline CDR1 and CDR2: SGHNT and YYREEE (reference sequence). The CDR3 protein is CASSGAGYDIFFF. In DNA form, the CDR3 reads TGTGCCAGCAGCGGAGCCGGGTACGATATATTTTTCTTT. Together with reference TRBV5-4 and TRBJ1-1, the CDR3 gives the full variable domain: ETGVTQSPTHLIKTRGQQVTLRCSSQSGHNTVSWYQQALGQGPQFIFQYYREEENGRGNFPPRFSGLQFPNYSSELNVNALELDDSALYLCASSGAGYDIFFFGQGTRLTVV.

This clone was seen only once. J is TRBJ1-2 and V is TRBV5-1, with D perhaps matching TRBD1 (5 bases). CDR3 length: 13 amino acids. V lost 0 bases and J 7 bases, leaving 10 bases between the germline ends. The germline CDR1 and CDR2 sequences are SGHRS and YFSETQ. The CDR3 bases are TGCGCCAGCAGCTTGGCCTCAGGGTCTGGCTACACCTTC. This translates into CASSLASGSGYTF.

The chain is built from TRBV12-3 or TRBV12-4 and TRBJ2-2; no reliable D call. V gave up 6 bases and J gave up 2 bases, with 7 bases separating them. The CDR3 has 13 residues. In nucleotides, the CDR3 is TGTGCCAGCAGCCCCGTCAACACCGGGGAGCTGTTTTTT. The encoded protein is CASSPVNTGELFF.

This rearrangement joins TRBV10-3 to TRBJ2-2; D gene uncertain. Trimming removed 2 bases from V and 7 bases from J, with 8 bases in between. Germline assignment: CDR1 ENHRY and CDR2 SYGVKD. This CDR3 is 13 amino acids long. CDR3 DNA sequence: TGTGCCATCAGTGAGGAGGAGTTCGGGGAGCTGTTTTTT. It is translated as CAISEEEFGELFF.

This chain uses TRBV7-9 with TRBJ1-5, with 7 bases identical to TRBD1. Looked up from germline, CDR1 is SEHNR and CDR2 is FQNEAQ (reference sequence). The J segment lost 6 bases and the V segment lost 6 bases, leaving 5 bases of the junction unmatched. This CDR3 spans 13 amino acids. The CDR3 nucleotides are TGTGCCAGCAGTACAGGGGTTGGTCAGCCCCAGCATTTT. Its translation: CASSTGVGQPQHF.

The chain couples TRBV19 to TRBJ2-3; D unclear. The V and J ends lost 4 bases and 4 bases respectively, with 9 bases between them. CDR3 length equals 13 residues. The germline V gene has CDR1 LNHDA and CDR2 SQIVND (reference sequence). CDR3 in DNA: TGTGCCAGTAGTACGACTGGGGCAGATACGCAGTATTTT. It is translated as CASSTTGADTQYF.

The chain is built from TRBV30 and TRBJ1-2; D is unresolved. Germline CDR1 is GTSNPN and CDR2 is SVGIG (reference sequence). The CDR3 extends over 12 amino acids. The V and J ends lost 1 base and 2 bases respectively, with 5 bases between them. In DNA, the CDR3 is TGTGCCTGGAGTGCTGGAAACTATGGCTACACCTTC. This codes for CAWSAGNYGYTF. Based on the CDR3 plus reference TRBV30 and TRBJ1-2, the full variable domain is SQTIHQWPATLVQPVGSPLSLECTVEGTSNPNLYWYRQAAGRGLQLLFYSVGIGQISSEVPQNLSASRPQDRQFILSSKKLLLSDSGFYLCAWSAGNYGYTFGSGTRLTVV.

In this sample, this clone turned up a few times. This rearrangement joins TRBV15 to TRBJ1-6; unclear D gene. V was cut by 2 bases and J by 7 bases, with 3 bases left in between. CDR3 size: 12 residues. In germline, CDR1 is LNHNV, CDR2 YYDKDF (reference sequence). The CDR3 coding sequence is TGTGCCACCAGCAGAATCAATTCACCCCTCCACTTT. Its protein is CATSRINSPLHF.

The rearrangement joins TRBV19 to TRBJ2-7, with 7 bases lining up with TRBD1. The junction had 9 bases not matched to a gene; V was cut back by 1 base and J by 12 bases. Germline CDR1 is LNHDA and CDR2 is SQIVND (reference sequence). This CDR3 is 13 amino acids long. The CDR3 loop reads CASSIVGQSSRYF. Written as DNA, the CDR3 is TGTGCCAGTAGTATAGTGGGACAGTCTTCACGGTACTTC. Based on the CDR3 plus reference TRBV19 and TRBJ2-7, the full variable domain is DGGITQSPKYLFRKEGQNVTLSCEQNLNHDAMYWYRQDPGQGLRLIYYSQIVNDFQKGDIAEGYSVSREKKESFPLTVTSAQKNPTAFYLCASSIVGQSSRYFGPGTRLTVT.

V gene TRBV6-5 combines with J gene TRBJ2-1, with D perhaps given as TRBD1 or TRBD2 (7 bases each). V was cut by 4 bases and J by 16 bases, with 17 bases left in between. This CDR3 has 12 amino acids. The germline CDR1 and CDR2 sequences are MNHEY and SVGAGI. Here the CDR3 reads CASSSTPGGEFF. In nucleotides, the CDR3 is TGTGCCAGCAGTTCTACCCCAGGGGGGGAATTCTTC.

The chain is built from TRBV13 and TRBJ1-3; D uncertain. Trimming took 5 bases from V and 0 from J, leaving 8 bases between them. The CDR3 contains 14 residues. The germline gives CDR1 PRHDT, CDR2 FYEKMQ (reference sequence). CDR3 sequence: CASSPSTSGNTIYF. CDR3 nucleotides: TGTGCCAGCAGCCCAAGTACCTCTGGAAACACCATATATTTT.

The V gene is TRBV4-3, the J gene TRBJ1-6, with no clear D. Trimming shortened V by 3 bases and J by 6 bases, and 12 bases separated the two germline ends. This CDR3 has 15 residues. Germline V gene sequence: CDR1 LGHNA, CDR2 YSLEER. CDR3 coding DNA: TGCGCCAGCAGCCATGGGCAGCTTTTTAATTCACCCCTCCACTTT. As protein: CASSHGQLFNSPLHF.

The genes are TRBV18 and TRBJ2-6, with 9 bases that match TRBD1. CDR1 is KGHSH and CDR2 is LQKENI in the germline V gene. J lost 0 bases, V lost 4 bases, and 10 bases had no gene match. This CDR3 contains 19 residues. CDR3 sequence: CASSRPGQGASSGANVLTF. The CDR3 nucleotides are TGTGCCAGCTCACGGCCGGGACAGGGTGCTAGCTCTGGGGCCAACGTCCTGACTTTC.

V and J are TRBV20-1 and TRBJ1-1; D call uncertain. Trimming left V 3 bases short and J 5 bases short, with 13 bases between. Germline V gene data show CDR1 as DFQATT and CDR2 as SNEGSKA (reference sequence). There are 13 residues in the CDR3. CDR3 sequence reads: CSASKGMRTEAFF. For the CDR3, the DNA is TGCAGTGCTAGTAAAGGGATGCGTACTGAAGCTTTCTTT.